This TCR beta chain comes out of a study of CD8 T cells in ankylosing spondylitis. Molecular-barcoded quantitative 5'-RACE produced these TCR beta libraries. TCRdb passed the 5' RACE reads through MiXCR, listing each CDR3 protein once. The repertoire holds 200,000 to 250,000 distinct CDR3 sequences, with around 8% as singletons. Overall study findings and caveats: Matched ankylosing spondylitis synovial fluid reportedly showed significant enrichment of disease-linked clones.

CDR3 size: 13 residues. Unmatched junction bases numbered 1, after V lost 5 bases and J lost 8 bases. There are many counts of this clonotype. Its antigen is unidentified. The sequenced sample was blood, either unsorted or a sorted T cell fraction (not recorded which). The receptor was isolated from a female donor with ankylosing spondylitis or in good health (not recorded which). V usage is TRBV12-3 or TRBV12-4 and J usage is TRBJ1-6; 9 positions match TRBD1. This CDR3 reads CASSRTGDSPLHF. The CDR3 coding sequence is TGTGCCAGCAGTAGGACAGGGGATTCACCCCTCCACTTT.